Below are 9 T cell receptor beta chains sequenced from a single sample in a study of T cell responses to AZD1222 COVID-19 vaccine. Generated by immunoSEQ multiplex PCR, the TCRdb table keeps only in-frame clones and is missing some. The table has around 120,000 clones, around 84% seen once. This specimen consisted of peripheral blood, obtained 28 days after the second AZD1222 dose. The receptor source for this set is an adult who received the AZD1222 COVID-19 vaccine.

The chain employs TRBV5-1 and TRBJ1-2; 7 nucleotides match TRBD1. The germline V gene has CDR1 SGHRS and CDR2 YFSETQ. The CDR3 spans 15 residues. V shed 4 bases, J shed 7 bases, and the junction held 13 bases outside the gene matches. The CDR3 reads CASSQQQGQGSGYTF. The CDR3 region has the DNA TGCGCCAGCAGCCAACAACAGGGGCAAGGTTCTGGCTACACCTTC.

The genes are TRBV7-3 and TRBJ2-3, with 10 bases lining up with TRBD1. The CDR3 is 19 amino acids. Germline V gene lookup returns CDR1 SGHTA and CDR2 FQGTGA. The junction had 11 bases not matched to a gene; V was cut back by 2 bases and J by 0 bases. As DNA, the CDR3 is TGTGCCAGCAGCTTAGGACACGGGACAGGGGTCCTTAGCACAGATACGCAGTATTTT. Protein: CASSLGHGTGVLSTDTQYF.

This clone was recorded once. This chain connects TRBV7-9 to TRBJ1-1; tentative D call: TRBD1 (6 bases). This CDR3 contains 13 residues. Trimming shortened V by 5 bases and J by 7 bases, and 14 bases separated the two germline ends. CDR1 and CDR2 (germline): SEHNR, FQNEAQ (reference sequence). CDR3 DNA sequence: TGTGCCAGCAGCAACGTACCGGACAGTGAAGCTTTCTTT. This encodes CASSNVPDSEAFF.

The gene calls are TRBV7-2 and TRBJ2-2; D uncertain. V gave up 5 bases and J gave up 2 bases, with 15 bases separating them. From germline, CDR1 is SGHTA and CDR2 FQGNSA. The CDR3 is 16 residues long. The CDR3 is CASSPRSSTNTGELFF. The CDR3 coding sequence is TGTGCCAGCAGCCCCCGATCATCTACTAACACCGGGGAGCTGTTTTTT.

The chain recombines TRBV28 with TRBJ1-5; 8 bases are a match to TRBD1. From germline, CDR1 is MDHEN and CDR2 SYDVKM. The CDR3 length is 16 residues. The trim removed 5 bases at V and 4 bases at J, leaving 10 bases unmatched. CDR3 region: CASSKGDWTGNQPQHF. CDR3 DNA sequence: TGTGCCAGCAGTAAGGGGGACTGGACAGGGAATCAGCCCCAGCATTTT.

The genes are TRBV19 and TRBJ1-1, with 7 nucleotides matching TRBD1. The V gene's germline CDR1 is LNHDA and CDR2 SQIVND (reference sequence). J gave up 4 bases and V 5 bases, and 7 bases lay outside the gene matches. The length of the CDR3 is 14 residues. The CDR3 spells CASSRGGASTEAFF. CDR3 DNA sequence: TGTGCCAGTAGTCGAGGGGGCGCGAGCACTGAAGCTTTCTTT.

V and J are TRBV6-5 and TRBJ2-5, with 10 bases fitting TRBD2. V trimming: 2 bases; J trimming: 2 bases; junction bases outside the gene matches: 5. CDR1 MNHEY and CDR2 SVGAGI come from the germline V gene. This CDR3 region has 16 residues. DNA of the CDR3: TGTGCCAGCAGTTACAGTCTAGCGGGGGTACAAGAGACCCAGTACTTC. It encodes CASSYSLAGVQETQYF.

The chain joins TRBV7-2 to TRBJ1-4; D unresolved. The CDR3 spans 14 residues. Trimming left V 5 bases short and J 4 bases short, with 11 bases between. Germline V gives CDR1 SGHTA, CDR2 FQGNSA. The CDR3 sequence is CASSLQIINEKLFF. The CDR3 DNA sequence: TGTGCCAGCAGCCTGCAGATAATTAATGAAAAACTGTTTTTT.

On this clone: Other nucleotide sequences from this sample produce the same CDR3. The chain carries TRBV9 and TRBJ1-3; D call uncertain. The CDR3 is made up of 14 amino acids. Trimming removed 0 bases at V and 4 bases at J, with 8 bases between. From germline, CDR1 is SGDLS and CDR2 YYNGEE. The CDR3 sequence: CASSVAVGGNTIYF. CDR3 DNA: TGTGCCAGCAGCGTAGCTGTAGGGGGAAACACCATATATTTT. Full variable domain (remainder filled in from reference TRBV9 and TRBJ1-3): DSGVTQTPKHLITATGQRVTLRCSPRSGDLSVYWYQQSLDQGLQFLIQYYNGEERAKGNILERFSAQQFPDLHSELNLSSLELGDSALYFCASSVAVGGNTIYFGEGSWLTVV.